These T cell receptor beta chains were read from a single sample in a study of blood T cell repertoires in COVID-19. Only in-frame clones appear in the TCRdb table, and some are missing; sequencing was by immunoSEQ multiplex PCR. The table lists 300,000 to 400,000 clones, 70% to 90% of them singletons. The sequenced material came from PBMCs or T cells enriched from blood (not recorded which). These receptors all come from a woman under 30 who had recovered from COVID-19. Each CDR3 is given with its conserved first and last residue. A D gene is named only where the DNA matches it firmly.

>TRBJ2-3|16|NA|TRBV18
CASSPLPSDPTDTQYF
>TRBJ1-2|13|NA|TRBV27
CASSIQGSHGYTF
>TRBJ1-1|12|NA|TRBV6-5
CASSRTAAEAFF
>TRBJ1-3|15|NA|TRBV5-1
CASGTGDQAGNTIYF
>TRBJ2-3|15|TRBD1|TRBV6-5
CASRFGTGKKDTQYF
>TRBJ1-2|17|NA|TRBV3-1/TRBV3-2
CASSQGFTGSRGYGYTF
>TRBJ2-3|15|TRBD1|TRBV4-1
CASSQGTGGSDTQYF
>TRBJ2-1|15|NA|TRBV7-9
CASSFEYHSYNEQFF
>TRBJ1-2|14|NA|TRBV6-1
CASSEAGTNYGYTF
>TRBJ1-1|17|TRBD1|TRBV23-1
CASSQGTERGKSTEAFF
>TRBJ1-1|15|NA|TRBV7-9
CASSSYTTENTEAFF
>TRBJ2-2|18|TRBD2|TRBV7-7
CASSLLSTSGDRAGELFF
>TRBJ2-3|14|TRBD2|TRBV6-5
CASNRGGGTDTQYF
>TRBJ1-1|13|NA|TRBV5-4
CASSSGDYTEAFF
>TRBJ1-2|14|TRBD1|TRBV30
CAWTPTGGRGGYTF
>TRBJ1-2|15|TRBD1|TRBV19
CASSLDRGRWNGYTF
>TRBJ1-2|16|TRBD1|TRBV18
CASSLGQGGSGYGYTF
>TRBJ1-2|11|NA|TRBV6-5
CASSDSYGYTF
>TRBJ2-7|14|NA|TRBV29-1
CSVDLGANSYEQYF
>TRBJ1-3|15|TRBD1|TRBV30
CAWSAGQGTGNTIYF
>TRBJ2-5|14|TRBD1|TRBV2
CASSEQGAGETQYF
>TRBJ1-1|13|NA|TRBV14
CASSQVGGTEAFF
>TRBJ1-2|13|NA|TRBV7-8
CASSLVQGNGYTF
>TRBJ2-5|13|NA|TRBV7-3
CASSLWERETQYF
>TRBJ1-1|14|NA|TRBV6-5
CASSYRSGNTEAFF
>TRBJ1-2|13|NA|TRBV11-2
CASSLAAGMGYTF
>TRBJ2-2|15|TRBD2|TRBV13
CASSELAGGRGELFF
>TRBJ1-6|15|TRBD1|TRBV5-4
CASSLGQGDNSPLHF
>TRBJ1-6|14|NA|TRBV6-1
CASSEARARTPVHF
>TRBJ2-7|15|NA|TRBV28
CASSLYRLVSYEQYF
>TRBJ1-4|15|NA|TRBV15
CATSREGGRNEKLFF
>TRBJ2-3|14|TRBD1|TRBV5-1
CASSWGQGTDTQYF
>TRBJ1-2|13|TRBD1|TRBV29-1
CSVLWTGDYGYTF
>TRBJ1-4|13|NA|TRBV6-5
CASTRGSNEKLFF
>TRBJ2-1|13|TRBD2|TRBV4-1
CASSHVRLAPSFF
>TRBJ1-5|14|NA|TRBV6-5
CASSYFGGDQPQHF
>TRBJ2-1|13|NA|TRBV2
CASIDYQDNEQFF
>TRBJ2-5|14|NA|TRBV7-2
CASSLRTGQETQYF
>TRBJ1-1|14|NA|TRBV12-5
CASGSRGTLGEAFF
>TRBJ2-2|17|NA|TRBV6-2/TRBV6-3
CASSHPADIANTGELFF
>TRBJ2-2|15|TRBD1|TRBV7-8
CASLAGTGLTGELFF
>TRBJ2-7|13|NA|TRBV11-2
CASSLWTENEQYF
>TRBJ1-3|16|NA|TRBV29-1
CSVEESYGATGNTIYF
>TRBJ2-5|12|NA|TRBV5-4
CASSPPGETQYF
>TRBJ1-5|14|NA|TRBV27
CASRPGFSNQPQHF
>TRBJ1-2|15|TRBD1|TRBV6-6
CASGDRGRYDYGYTF